Listed below are T cell receptor beta chains from one sample, sequenced in a study of T cells in localized non-small cell lung cancer. Profiled with immunoSEQ multiplex PCR; TCRdb holds only in-frame clones, not every one. The sample lists over 70,000 clones, approximately 90% occurring once. This specimen was PBMCs, taken before any cancer treatment. The receptor set was obtained from a woman aged 35-70 years with stage II squamous cell lung carcinoma. CDR3s include the opening cysteine and the closing phenylalanine or tryptophan. The order of the fields is V gene, J gene, clone size, CDR3 protein. Size is omitted from some rows. Given values are once, few, many or a class for expanded clones.

v_call: TRBV27
j_call: TRBJ1-6
clone_size: .
cdr3_aa: CASSLSYEGNSPLHF

v_call: TRBV4-2
j_call: TRBJ1-2
clone_size: .
cdr3_aa: CASSQELQGDYGYTF

v_call: TRBV7-1
j_call: TRBJ1-1
clone_size: .
cdr3_aa: CASSPATGSFGMNTEAFF

v_call: TRBV5-1
j_call: TRBJ2-1
clone_size: .
cdr3_aa: CASSSSSGTLNEQFF

v_call: TRBV27
j_call: TRBJ2-2
clone_size: .
cdr3_aa: CASSLPGGELFF

v_call: TRBV27
j_call: TRBJ1-3
clone_size: .
cdr3_aa: CASSSRGQLLYSGNTIYF

v_call: TRBV6-1
j_call: TRBJ1-6
clone_size: once
cdr3_aa: CASITTGSGSPLHF

v_call: TRBV7-9
j_call: TRBJ2-3
clone_size: .
cdr3_aa: CASSRRTSLTTDTQYF

v_call: TRBV10-3
j_call: TRBJ2-2
clone_size: .
cdr3_aa: CAIQGNTGELFF

v_call: TRBV6-1
j_call: .
clone_size: .
cdr3_aa: CASSEASLGTSEYEQYF

v_call: TRBV12-5
j_call: TRBJ2-7
clone_size: .
cdr3_aa: CASGGRVFDEQYF

v_call: TRBV4-1
j_call: TRBJ2-7
clone_size: .
cdr3_aa: CASSDTGDAYEQYF

v_call: TRBV5-4
j_call: TRBJ2-6
clone_size: .
cdr3_aa: CASILTSGNPVSGANVLTF

v_call: TRBV6-5
j_call: TRBJ2-7
clone_size: .
cdr3_aa: CASSLAGPTYEQYF

v_call: TRBV11-2
j_call: TRBJ2-2
clone_size: once
cdr3_aa: CASSPGAGTGELFF

v_call: TRBV28
j_call: TRBJ1-5
clone_size: .
cdr3_aa: CASAEVGAGNQPQHF

v_call: TRBV4-2
j_call: TRBJ2-7
clone_size: few
cdr3_aa: CASSQGGGALYEQYF

v_call: TRBV28
j_call: TRBJ1-6
clone_size: .
cdr3_aa: CASSQDRGKITSLHF

v_call: TRBV7-2
j_call: TRBJ2-7
clone_size: .
cdr3_aa: CASSLVPVWEQYF

v_call: TRBV7-8
j_call: TRBJ2-2
clone_size: .
cdr3_aa: CASSLAGGPVGELFF

v_call: TRBV28
j_call: TRBJ1-2
clone_size: .
cdr3_aa: CASSPNRDYGYTF

v_call: TRBV15
j_call: TRBJ2-7
clone_size: .
cdr3_aa: CATSRAAGGSYEQYF

v_call: TRBV11-2
j_call: TRBJ2-3
clone_size: .
cdr3_aa: CASSLDGAATDTQYF

v_call: TRBV11-2
j_call: TRBJ2-2
clone_size: .
cdr3_aa: CASRYGLLNTGELFF

v_call: TRBV7-9
j_call: TRBJ2-1
clone_size: .
cdr3_aa: CASSSLGGPNEQFF

v_call: TRBV28
j_call: TRBJ1-2
clone_size: .
cdr3_aa: CASSSRLGGAGGYTF

v_call: TRBV20-1
j_call: TRBJ1-1
clone_size: .
cdr3_aa: CSATRQVEAFF

v_call: TRBV11-3
j_call: TRBJ2-1
clone_size: .
cdr3_aa: CASSLGLAGGEQFF

v_call: TRBV5-8
j_call: TRBJ1-5
clone_size: .
cdr3_aa: CASSLGQLSNQPQHF

v_call: TRBV18
j_call: TRBJ2-1
clone_size: .
cdr3_aa: CASSREEDNEQFF

v_call: TRBV11-2
j_call: TRBJ1-1
clone_size: few
cdr3_aa: CASSFGGSEAFF

v_call: TRBV4-2
j_call: TRBJ2-2
clone_size: once
cdr3_aa: CASSPFEGAGELFF

v_call: TRBV21-1
j_call: TRBJ2-1
clone_size: .
cdr3_aa: CASSRRGFYEQFF

v_call: TRBV4-1
j_call: TRBJ1-1
clone_size: once
cdr3_aa: CASSQVAGVGTEAFF

v_call: TRBV28
j_call: TRBJ1-5
clone_size: .
cdr3_aa: CASSLLIGAGEQPQHF

v_call: TRBV19
j_call: TRBJ1-6
clone_size: .
cdr3_aa: CASRQENSPLHF

v_call: TRBV5-7
j_call: TRBJ1-5
clone_size: .
cdr3_aa: CASSYDREDKNQPQHF

v_call: TRBV5-6
j_call: TRBJ1-1
clone_size: few
cdr3_aa: CASSLGLDRSTEAFF

v_call: TRBV27
j_call: TRBJ2-1
clone_size: .
cdr3_aa: CASSLSAGLGDNEQFF

v_call: TRBV27
j_call: TRBJ2-1
clone_size: .
cdr3_aa: CASSSPLYNEQFF

v_call: TRBV27
j_call: TRBJ2-1
clone_size: .
cdr3_aa: CASSYSRTSGTNEQFF

v_call: TRBV15
j_call: TRBJ2-1
clone_size: once
cdr3_aa: CATSGHRTSGIHEQFF

v_call: TRBV5-1
j_call: TRBJ1-2
clone_size: few
cdr3_aa: CASSRGGVRDYGYTF

v_call: TRBV5-1
j_call: TRBJ2-7
clone_size: .
cdr3_aa: CASSPGQGEQYF

v_call: TRBV2
j_call: TRBJ1-2
clone_size: .
cdr3_aa: CASSSLETLGGYTF

v_call: TRBV6-6
j_call: TRBJ1-1
clone_size: .
cdr3_aa: CASTRGRDTEAFF

v_call: TRBV7-2
j_call: TRBJ2-3
clone_size: .
cdr3_aa: CASSHPSGRIADTQYF

v_call: TRBV6-1
j_call: TRBJ2-7
clone_size: once
cdr3_aa: CASNALYEQYF

v_call: TRBV6-1
j_call: TRBJ2-1
clone_size: .
cdr3_aa: CASRALGGNEQFF

v_call: TRBV6-6
j_call: TRBJ2-7
clone_size: .
cdr3_aa: CASRRQESYEQYF

v_call: TRBV5-4
j_call: TRBJ2-3
clone_size: .
cdr3_aa: CASSLGGGASADTQYF

v_call: TRBV28
j_call: TRBJ2-3
clone_size: few
cdr3_aa: CASSFERILANTDTQYF

v_call: TRBV19
j_call: TRBJ2-2
clone_size: .
cdr3_aa: CASRYRAWDGELFF

v_call: TRBV5-4
j_call: TRBJ1-1
clone_size: .
cdr3_aa: CASSLPGKATEAFF

v_call: TRBV19
j_call: TRBJ2-5
clone_size: .
cdr3_aa: CASSPGLGETQYF